A single sample is the source of the 16 T cell receptor beta chains below, sequenced in a study of blood T cells in healthy people across ages. A sample-barcoded 5' primer and a J-beta primer mix were used in a second PCR of roughly 6 to 11 cycles. TCRdb called the 5' RACE reads again in MiXCR, with one record for every CDR3 protein. Of about 1.1 million distinct CDR3 sequences listed, 30% to 40% are singletons. Sequenced: blood. The origin of the receptors is a man between 18 and 35 years old in good health.

V usage is TRBV14 and J usage is TRBJ1-2; 7 bases map to TRBD1. Germline V gives CDR1 SGHDN, CDR2 FVKESK. CDR3 length: 15 residues. The ends lost 1 base at V and 3 bases at J; junction bases unmatched: 5. The CDR3 loop reads CASSQAEGAHYGYTF. In nucleotides, the CDR3 is TGTGCCAGCAGCCAAGCAGAGGGGGCGCACTATGGCTACACCTTC.

The chain links TRBV5-1 to TRBJ2-3; D tentatively reads TRBD1 or TRBD2 (5 bases each). V was shortened by 4 bases and J by 9 bases, with 21 bases between the two germline ends. CDR3 size: 15 residues. Germline assignment: CDR1 SGHRS and CDR2 YFSETQ. CDR3 sequence (DNA): TGCGCCAGCAGCCCAAAAGTGACCTACGAGGGGACGCAGTATTTT. The encoded protein is CASSPKVTYEGTQYF.

In its sample, this clonotype was seen a few times. The CDR3 loop reads CSARVVSGGLSSTDTQYF. The CDR3 DNA reads TGCAGTGCTAGAGTGGTTAGCGGGGGGCTTTCTAGCACAGATACGCAGTATTTT. V usage is TRBV20-1 and J usage is TRBJ2-3, with 10 bases fitting TRBD2. Germline V lookup: CDR1 DFQATT, CDR2 SNEGSKA (reference sequence). The CDR3 runs 18 residues. Trimming took 1 base from V and 0 from J; bases not matched to a gene: 10.

In its sample, this clonotype was seen once. The chain joins TRBV20-1 to TRBJ1-5; D gene uncertain. The CDR3 consists of 14 residues. V was cut by 3 bases and J by 4 bases, with 13 bases left in between. Germline-derived CDR1 and CDR2 are DFQATT and SNEGSKA (reference sequence). The CDR3 loop is CSASRGHGNQPQHF. The CDR3 bases are TGCAGTGCTAGTAGAGGGCACGGTAATCAGCCCCAGCATTTT.

The V gene is TRBV2, the J gene TRBJ2-3; 7 nucleotides agree with TRBD1. The germline V gene has CDR1 SNHLY and CDR2 FYNNEI. The ends lost 6 bases at V and 1 base at J; junction bases unmatched: 4. This CDR3 is built from 14 residues. Written as DNA, the CDR3 is TGTGCCAGCAGGTCCGGGACAGGCACAGATACGCAGTATTTT. Protein product: CASRSGTGTDTQYF. Using reference TRBV2 and TRBJ2-3 for the parts outside the CDR3, the full variable domain is EPEVTQTPSHQVTQMGQEVILRCVPISNHLYFYWYRQILGQKVEFLVSFYNNEISEKSEIFDDQFSVERPDGSNFTLKIRSTKLEDSAMYFCASRSGTGTDTQYFGPGTRLTVL.

This chain links TRBV7-3 with TRBJ1-1, with a possible D match to TRBD1 (5 bases). Between the trimmed V and J ends, which lost 1 base and 0 bases, there was a span of 18 bases. The germline gives CDR1 SGHTA, CDR2 FQGTGA. The CDR3 is 18 residues long. This CDR3 reads CASSLIAGLQILNTEAFF. The CDR3 coding sequence is TGTGCCAGCAGCTTAATTGCAGGGCTACAAATCCTGAACACTGAAGCTTTCTTT.

V gene TRBV27 combines with J gene TRBJ2-1; 8 bases match TRBD2. Trimming took 6 bases from V and 5 from J; bases not matched to a gene: 9. The CDR3 is 15 amino acids. Germline CDR1 MNHEY, CDR2 SMNVEV (reference sequence). CDR3 nucleotides: TGTGCCAGCAGACGACCGGGACTAGTACACAATGAGCAGTTCTTC. Protein: CASRRPGLVHNEQFF.

The rearrangement links TRBV29-1 to TRBJ2-7, with 9 nucleotides matching TRBD1. Germline V CDR1 and CDR2: SQVTM, ANQGSEA. V lost 4 bases, J lost 7 bases, and 8 bases stayed unmatched. The CDR3 extends over 13 amino acids. This CDR3 is CSVVYRGPNEQYF. The DNA of the CDR3 is TGCAGCGTTGTGTACAGGGGGCCAAATGAGCAGTACTTC.

This clonotype came up a few times. DNA of the CDR3: TGTGCCACCAGTGACAGGGCCTCCTACAATGAGCAGTACTTC. This gives the protein CATSDRASYNEQYF. The chain recombines TRBV24-1 with TRBJ2-1; D perhaps matches TRBD1 (5 bases). TRBJ2-7 explains the end of the DNA better; the J call may be wrong. The length of the CDR3 is 14 residues. Germline values: CDR1 KGHDR, CDR2 SFDVKD.

The chain has TRBV7-2 and TRBJ1-1; 9 positions agree with TRBD1. CDR1 and CDR2 (germline): SGHTA, FQGNSA. With V trimmed by 5 bases and J by 4 bases, 5 bases remained unmatched. The CDR3 runs 14 residues. Here the CDR3 reads CASSIQGATTEAFF. The CDR3 DNA reads TGTGCCAGCAGCATACAGGGGGCCACCACTGAAGCTTTCTTT.

CDR3 nucleotides: TGTGCCAGCAGCTTAAGCATTCGGCGGGGGATCAATGAGCAGTTCTTC. Protein sequence: CASSLSIRRGINEQFF. The V gene is TRBV7-2, the J gene TRBJ2-1; 7 bases line up with TRBD2. Per the germline V gene, CDR1 is SGHTA and CDR2 is FQGNSA. This CDR3 is 16 amino acids long. The V segment lost 2 bases and the J segment 6 bases; nucleotides outside the gene matches: 10.

V gene TRBV5-1 combines with J gene TRBJ1-1, with 9 positions matching TRBD1. The CDR3 has 17 amino acids. V trimming: 2 bases; J trimming: 4 bases; junction bases outside the gene matches: 12. The germline V gene has CDR1 SGHRS and CDR2 YFSETQ. The CDR3 nucleotides are TGCGCCAGCAGCTTTCCCTCCGGGACAGGGATGGGCACTGAAGCTTTCTTT. Amino acid sequence: CASSFPSGTGMGTEAFF.

This clonotype has only a few counts. The J gene is TRBJ1-1, the V gene TRBV6-5, with D possibly matching TRBD1 (6 bases). The CDR3 sequence is 15 residues long. CDR1 is MNHEY, CDR2 SVGAGI, per germline. V lost 8 bases and J lost 6, with 22 bases in between. The CDR3 spells CASSPAPQEGAEAFF. For the CDR3, the DNA is TGTGCCAGCTCGCCCGCGCCCCAAGAGGGGGCTGAAGCTTTCTTT.

This sequence joins TRBV15 and TRBJ2-4; 9 bases line up with TRBD1. The J call is uncertain, as TRBJ2-7 better fits the DNA end. The CDR3 is 15 residues long. The germline V gene encodes CDR1 LNHNV and CDR2 YYDKDF (reference sequence). The CDR3 here is CATSNLDRGYYEQYF. For the CDR3, the DNA is TGTGCCACCAGCAACCTGGACAGGGGCTACTACGAGCAGTACTTC.

This clonotype occurred many times. V gene TRBV6-5 combines with J gene TRBJ2-7; D uncertain. Germline loops: CDR1 MNHEY, CDR2 SVGAGI. This CDR3 is built from 11 residues. The V end was cut by 5 bases, the J end by 3 bases, with 5 bases between. CDR3 amino acids: CASSTFYEQYF. CDR3 bases: TGTGCCAGCAGTACCTTCTACGAGCAGTACTTC.

A word on this clonotype: The junction and the germline gene differ at one end; a read error may be behind it. V is TRBV3-1 and J is TRBJ1-1; TRBD1 is a possible D gene (6 bases). CDR1 and CDR2 from the germline V gene are LGHDT and YNNKEL (reference sequence). The CDR3 totals 19 residues. This CDR3 reads CARSQVGGLEEEKDTEAFF. CDR3 coding DNA: TGTGCCCGCAGCCAAGTAGGGGGGCTCGAAGAGGAAAAGGACACTGAAGCTTTCTTT. Looking up the rest from reference TRBV3-1 and TRBJ1-1 gives the full variable domain: DTAVSQTPKYLVTQMGNDKSIKCEQNLGHDTMYWYKQDSKKFLKIMFSYNNKELIINETVPNRFSPKSPDKAHLNLHINSLELGDSAVYFCARSQVGGLEEEKDTEAFFGQGTRLTVV.